A single T cell receptor beta chain is shown here with its context. It lacks a known antigen. Within one base of it there is no much larger clone, and no base qualities were kept. Samples from volunteer blood donors who had recovered from COVID-19 were contributed by a second Seattle source. Collaborating institutions collected whole blood in K2EDTA tubes following their own protocols. Collaborator samples were shipped for TCRbeta analysis as frozen whole blood, isolated PBMCs, or DNA extracted from either sample type. TCRbeta CDR3 regions were amplified from genomic DNA using the immunoSEQ Assay, a bias-controlled multiplex PCR. Concerning the study's data processing: The number of nucleated cells in each sample was estimated by amplification of reference gene primers within the assay. Sequence reads were collapsed and filtered to measure the absolute abundance of every unique TCRbeta CDR3 rearrangement. Productive Simpson clonality was computed per sample as the square root of Simpson's diversity index over productive rearrangements. TCRdb holds this immuneACCESS table with in-frame rearrangements only. Some clones are missing; in checked studies, unresolved V genes explain under half, and the rest has no known cause. The DNA gave D and trimming, while V, J and clone size come from that table. The sample table lists roughly 300,000 clones, around 87% of them with a count of one. Jointly, the top ten make up approximately 7.8% of the sample.

The sample comes from a study of blood T cell repertoires in COVID-19 (dated by TCRdb to about 2020). Turning to the overall study: The collaborator samples originated in the United States, Italy and Spain and spanned the acute and convalescent phases of COVID-19. Where HLA class I and class II types were available, the types were taken from metadata supplied by the sample provider, not from assay-based typing. The sample metadata nearly always contained a de-identified subject ID, COVID-19 status, age in years and sex. The samples were drawn from the first 160 participants of the ongoing ImmuneRACE study and from roughly 1,300 subjects provided by 6 global collaborators. A freely available public database, intended as a resource for researchers studying the immune response to SARS-CoV-2, is where the repertoires were released. The prospective study material was composed of cDNA or gDNA derived from T cells, B-cell-depleted T cells, or PBMCs. The dataset comprised deeply sampled blood TCRbeta repertoires from subjects exposed to, actively infected with, or recovered from COVID-19.

Cut back by 1 base and 6 bases, the V and J ends lie 15 bases apart. The CDR3 measures 15 amino acids from cysteine to phenylalanine. Only the CDR3 DNA is retained, 45 bases long and in frame from the first base. From a lookup of the germline V gene (reference sequence), CDR1 and CDR2 are LGHDT and YNNKEL. Overall study outcomes, separate from this receptor: The amount of clinical and demographic metadata varied by source and participant and was provided uncurated.

The receptor's source is a woman aged 45-65 years who had recovered from COVID-19. The sequence links TRBV3-1 (or the pseudogene TRBV3-2) to TRBJ1-2, with a tentative D gene TRBD1 over 6 matching bases. The sample consisted of peripheral blood. The base sequence is TGTGCCAGCAGCCAAGTGGGACAAGATGGCGATGGCTACACCTTC. Its translation reads: CASSQVGQDGDGYTF.